A selection of T cell receptor beta chains follows, all from one sample in a study of cytomegalovirus exposure and HLA in healthy donors. This table comes from immunoSEQ multiplex PCR, and its TCRdb copy is limited to in-frame clones, with some not included. This sample has 150,000 to 200,000 clones, with 75% to 85% found just once. The material sequenced was PBMCs. These receptors came from a man in his thirties or forties in good health and CMV-seropositive. CDR3s leave out the opening cysteine and the closing phenylalanine or tryptophan. Each record gives: J gene, clone size, V gene, D gene, CDR3 protein. The D gene is left open where the match is weak. Not every row has a clone size; where given, it reads once, few, many or a size class.

J gene: TRBJ2-7; clone size: -; V gene: TRBV4-1; D gene: -; CDR3 protein: ASSHMGAAYEQY
J gene: TRBJ2-2; clone size: -; V gene: TRBV19; D gene: TRBD2; CDR3 protein: ASSPLTGGGNTGELF
J gene: TRBJ2-7; clone size: -; V gene: TRBV27; D gene: -; CDR3 protein: ASSRTGSSYEQY
J gene: TRBJ2-7; clone size: -; V gene: TRBV28; D gene: TRBD1; CDR3 protein: ASSSPGQNYEQY
J gene: TRBJ1-2; clone size: -; V gene: TRBV9; D gene: -; CDR3 protein: ASRLREGYGYT
J gene: TRBJ2-5; clone size: -; V gene: TRBV6-1; D gene: TRBD1; CDR3 protein: ASSRDREETQY
J gene: TRBJ2-1; clone size: -; V gene: TRBV4-3; D gene: TRBD1; CDR3 protein: ASSPDRGPSYNEQF
J gene: TRBJ1-2; clone size: -; V gene: TRBV6-6; D gene: TRBD1; CDR3 protein: ASSYRTGDGYT
J gene: TRBJ2-5; clone size: -; V gene: TRBV11-2; D gene: -; CDR3 protein: ASSSAGSVIHQY
J gene: TRBJ1-6; clone size: -; V gene: TRBV25-1; D gene: -; CDR3 protein: ASSTSRHVYNSPLH
J gene: TRBJ2-5; clone size: -; V gene: TRBV29-1; D gene: -; CDR3 protein: SFSRGETQY
J gene: TRBJ2-2; clone size: few; V gene: TRBV7-9; D gene: TRBD1; CDR3 protein: ASSPDRTGYNTGELF
J gene: TRBJ1-4; clone size: -; V gene: TRBV7-9; D gene: TRBD1; CDR3 protein: ASSPTTAGGEKLF
J gene: TRBJ2-7; clone size: -; V gene: TRBV15; D gene: -; CDR3 protein: ATSREDGSSYEQY
J gene: TRBJ2-7; clone size: few; V gene: TRBV28; D gene: -; CDR3 protein: ASTPPPFSASYEQY
J gene: TRBJ1-1; clone size: -; V gene: TRBV27; D gene: -; CDR3 protein: ASSKSVRANTEAF
J gene: TRBJ1-1; clone size: -; V gene: TRBV27; D gene: TRBD1; CDR3 protein: ASRTRDRVVSDTEAF
J gene: TRBJ1-1; clone size: -; V gene: TRBV6-5; D gene: -; CDR3 protein: ASKIAKNTEAF
J gene: TRBJ2-3; clone size: -; V gene: TRBV2; D gene: TRBD2; CDR3 protein: ASSPLGLAGFTDTQY
J gene: TRBJ1-1; clone size: -; V gene: TRBV9; D gene: -; CDR3 protein: ASSSNLNTEAF
J gene: TRBJ2-2; clone size: -; V gene: TRBV7-6; D gene: TRBD2; CDR3 protein: ASSLVVLGGKKTGELF
J gene: TRBJ2-7; clone size: -; V gene: TRBV7-9; D gene: -; CDR3 protein: ASSFLGETYEQY
J gene: TRBJ2-7; clone size: -; V gene: TRBV6-1; D gene: TRBD2; CDR3 protein: TSSEALARSSYEQY
J gene: TRBJ2-2; clone size: -; V gene: TRBV11-2; D gene: -; CDR3 protein: ASSHNRVTGELF
J gene: TRBJ1-3; clone size: -; V gene: TRBV7-2; D gene: -; CDR3 protein: ASSPQEPGNTIY
J gene: TRBJ2-3; clone size: -; V gene: TRBV5-4; D gene: TRBD2; CDR3 protein: ACAGFGTSGVSTPTDTQY
J gene: TRBJ2-2; clone size: -; V gene: TRBV6-6; D gene: -; CDR3 protein: ASSYRGRGNTGELF
J gene: TRBJ2-7; clone size: -; V gene: TRBV19; D gene: -; CDR3 protein: ASSIEEGAYEQY
J gene: TRBJ2-1; clone size: -; V gene: TRBV7-9; D gene: -; CDR3 protein: ASSLRGGAEENEQF
J gene: TRBJ1-2; clone size: once; V gene: TRBV4-2; D gene: -; CDR3 protein: ASSQDGGYT
J gene: TRBJ1-3; clone size: -; V gene: TRBV11-2; D gene: -; CDR3 protein: ATSSGNTIY
J gene: -; clone size: -; V gene: TRBV2; D gene: TRBD2; CDR3 protein: ASRPGLAADSSYEQY
J gene: TRBJ1-5; clone size: -; V gene: TRBV19; D gene: -; CDR3 protein: ASRSRVGAQVQPQH
J gene: TRBJ1-1; clone size: once; V gene: TRBV7-9; D gene: TRBD1; CDR3 protein: ASSHRQGPSTEAF
J gene: TRBJ1-2; clone size: -; V gene: TRBV19; D gene: TRBD1; CDR3 protein: ASSPGQVPNYGYT
J gene: TRBJ1-6; clone size: -; V gene: TRBV30; D gene: TRBD1; CDR3 protein: AWNLGTESSPLH
J gene: TRBJ2-7; clone size: -; V gene: TRBV5-3; D gene: TRBD2; CDR3 protein: ARSFPASGRKLNSYEQY
J gene: TRBJ2-1; clone size: -; V gene: TRBV10-2; D gene: TRBD2; CDR3 protein: ASSDPSGGSFNTNEQF
J gene: TRBJ2-2; clone size: -; V gene: TRBV5-1; D gene: TRBD1; CDR3 protein: ASSLGQGVGELF
J gene: TRBJ1-2; clone size: few; V gene: TRBV2; D gene: -; CDR3 protein: ASSDGRQRANYGYT
J gene: TRBJ2-2; clone size: few; V gene: TRBV7-2; D gene: -; CDR3 protein: ASTSNGGAGTGELF
J gene: TRBJ1-2; clone size: -; V gene: TRBV29-1; D gene: TRBD1; CDR3 protein: SIGQGHGYT
J gene: -; clone size: -; V gene: TRBV10-3; D gene: -; CDR3 protein: AISEAQASYEQY
J gene: TRBJ1-2; clone size: -; V gene: TRBV6-6; D gene: TRBD1; CDR3 protein: ASSLRDSNYGYT
J gene: TRBJ1-5; clone size: once; V gene: TRBV6-5; D gene: -; CDR3 protein: ASSYVSGPQH
J gene: TRBJ2-3; clone size: once; V gene: TRBV10-3; D gene: TRBD1; CDR3 protein: AISSGTASTDTQY
J gene: TRBJ1-1; clone size: -; V gene: TRBV6-5; D gene: -; CDR3 protein: ASSYSAGPFGMEAF
J gene: TRBJ2-1; clone size: -; V gene: TRBV10-2; D gene: -; CDR3 protein: ASSPDSSGLGAEQF
J gene: TRBJ1-6; clone size: few; V gene: TRBV4-3; D gene: TRBD1; CDR3 protein: ASSQASGTGSSPLH
J gene: TRBJ2-1; clone size: -; V gene: TRBV18; D gene: TRBD2; CDR3 protein: ASSRTSGNNEQF
J gene: TRBJ2-3; clone size: -; V gene: TRBV19; D gene: TRBD1; CDR3 protein: ATGQGPITTDTQY
J gene: TRBJ2-7; clone size: once; V gene: TRBV5-1; D gene: -; CDR3 protein: ASSLDRNYEQY
J gene: TRBJ2-1; clone size: -; V gene: TRBV6-4; D gene: -; CDR3 protein: ASSLQGIGQLGNEQF
J gene: TRBJ2-3; clone size: -; V gene: TRBV5-1; D gene: TRBD2; CDR3 protein: ASSSQTSGGEDTQY
J gene: TRBJ2-5; clone size: few; V gene: TRBV4-2; D gene: TRBD2; CDR3 protein: ASSQVERGGQETQY
J gene: TRBJ1-3; clone size: few; V gene: TRBV7-2; D gene: TRBD1; CDR3 protein: ASSRDRVSGNTIY
J gene: TRBJ2-7; clone size: -; V gene: TRBV11-2; D gene: -; CDR3 protein: ASTLGASYEQY